At least ten counts were recorded for the clone carrying this T cell receptor (beta chain). Its target is unknown. The data stem from a study of CD8 T cells in ankylosing spondylitis. General study points: Reactive arthritis synovial fluid and blood were previously reported to contain some motif variants. Characteristic of ankylosing spondylitis blood, it appeared, was a TCR beta motif comprising several highly homologous variants.

V gave up 4 bases and J gave up 7 bases, with 10 bases separating them. CDR1 SQVTM and CDR2 ANQGSEA come from the germline V gene. The CDR3 loop spans 11 amino acids. The authors made TCR beta libraries by quantitative 5'-RACE with molecular barcodes. TCRdb re-derived calls from the 5' RACE reads in MiXCR, one entry per CDR3 protein. This table holds 300,000 to 350,000 distinct CDR3 sequences, 9.5% to 13% found once. This rearrangement joins TRBV29-1 to TRBJ1-1, with a possible D match to TRBD1 (5 bases). Sequences were obtained from blood, either unsorted or a sorted T cell fraction (not recorded which). The origin of this receptor is a female donor with ankylosing spondylitis or in good health (not recorded which). The CDR3 loop is CSVGQGYEAFF. In nucleotides, the CDR3 is TGCAGCGTTGGGCAGGGATATGAAGCTTTCTTT.